This T cell receptor beta chain was captured in a study of early T cells in non-severe SARS-CoV-2 infection. Looking at the study overall: Investigators sequenced bulk RNA drawn from unsorted whole blood, and chains remained unpaired.

Trimming removed 8 bases from V and 3 bases from J, with 14 bases in between. Germline CDR1 reads DFQATT; CDR2 reads SNEGSKA (reference sequence). This CDR3 is 13 amino acids long. Concerning this clonotype itself: Its target is not known.

Points from the study as a whole: Anti-spike CD8 specificities were favored by VDJdb matching, whose results missed private and CD4 specificities.

Individually, cDNA molecules had unique molecular identifiers attached to them. One entry per CDR3 protein results from TCRdb running MiXCR on the 5' RACE reads. The table includes around 88,000 distinct CDR3 sequences, approximately 15% detected once. V and J are TRBV20-1 and TRBJ2-4; a weak D match, TRBD1 (5 bases). The sequenced material came from whole blood. This clonotype was sampled from an adult who was a healthcare worker with PCR-confirmed SARS-CoV-2 infection or an uninfected control (not recorded which). CDR3 residues: CSLGDVVKNIQYF. The DNA of the CDR3 is TGCAGTCTAGGGGATGTAGTCAAAAACATTCAGTACTTC.